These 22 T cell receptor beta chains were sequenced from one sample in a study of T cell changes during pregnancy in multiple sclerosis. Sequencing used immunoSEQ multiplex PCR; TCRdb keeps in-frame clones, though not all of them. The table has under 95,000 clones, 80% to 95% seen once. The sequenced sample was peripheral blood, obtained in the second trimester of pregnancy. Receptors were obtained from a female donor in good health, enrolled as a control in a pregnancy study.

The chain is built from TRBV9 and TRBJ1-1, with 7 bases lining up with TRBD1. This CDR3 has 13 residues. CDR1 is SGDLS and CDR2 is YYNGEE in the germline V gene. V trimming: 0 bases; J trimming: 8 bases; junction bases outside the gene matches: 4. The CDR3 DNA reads TGTGCCAGCAGCGTAGCAGGGGGGATCGAAGCTTTCTTT. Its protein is CASSVAGGIEAFF.

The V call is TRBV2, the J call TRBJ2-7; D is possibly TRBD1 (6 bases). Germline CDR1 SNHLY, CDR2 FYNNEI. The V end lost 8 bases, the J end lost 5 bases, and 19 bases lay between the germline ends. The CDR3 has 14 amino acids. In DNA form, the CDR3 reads TGTGCCAGCCGAGACCCGCAGTGGGACAACGAGCAGTACTTC. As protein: CASRDPQWDNEQYF.

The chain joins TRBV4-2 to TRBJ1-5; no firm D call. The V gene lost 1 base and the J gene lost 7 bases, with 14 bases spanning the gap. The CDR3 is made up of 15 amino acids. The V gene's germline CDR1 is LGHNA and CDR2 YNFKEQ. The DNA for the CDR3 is TGTGCCAGCAGCCAAGCGGCGGAAGTAGACCAGCCCCAGCATTTT. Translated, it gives CASSQAAEVDQPQHF.

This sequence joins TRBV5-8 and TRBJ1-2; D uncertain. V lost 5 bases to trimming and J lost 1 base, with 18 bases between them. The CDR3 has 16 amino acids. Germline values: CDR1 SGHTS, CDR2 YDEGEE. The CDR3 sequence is CASRLTGRTLNYGYTF. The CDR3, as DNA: TGTGCCAGCAGACTAACCGGGCGGACTCTTAACTATGGCTACACCTTC.

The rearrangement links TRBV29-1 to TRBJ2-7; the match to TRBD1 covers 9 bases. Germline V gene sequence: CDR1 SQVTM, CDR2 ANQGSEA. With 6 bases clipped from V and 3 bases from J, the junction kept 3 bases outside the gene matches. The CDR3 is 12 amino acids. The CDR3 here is CSVGDRDYEQYF. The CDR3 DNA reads TGCAGCGTCGGGGACAGGGACTACGAGCAGTACTTC.

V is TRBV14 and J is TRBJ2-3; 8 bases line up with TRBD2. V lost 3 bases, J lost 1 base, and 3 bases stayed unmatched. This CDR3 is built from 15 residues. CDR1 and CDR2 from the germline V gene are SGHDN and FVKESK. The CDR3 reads CASSHLTSGTDTQYF. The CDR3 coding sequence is TGTGCCAGCAGCCATTTGACTAGCGGCACAGATACGCAGTATTTT.

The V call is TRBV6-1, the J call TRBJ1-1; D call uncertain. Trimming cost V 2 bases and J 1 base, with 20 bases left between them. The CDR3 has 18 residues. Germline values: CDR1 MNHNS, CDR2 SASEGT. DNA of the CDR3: TGTGCCAGCAGTGAAATAAGGAGAGGGTACGGAGGGAACACTGAAGCTTTCTTT. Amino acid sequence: CASSEIRRGYGGNTEAFF.

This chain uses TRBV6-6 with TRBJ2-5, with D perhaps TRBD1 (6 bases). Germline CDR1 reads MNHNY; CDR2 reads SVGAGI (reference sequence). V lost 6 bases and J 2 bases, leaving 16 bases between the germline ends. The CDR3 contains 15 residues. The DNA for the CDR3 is TGTGCCAGCAGCAAATTCCGGGACATACAAGAGACCCAGTACTTC. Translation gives CASSKFRDIQETQYF.

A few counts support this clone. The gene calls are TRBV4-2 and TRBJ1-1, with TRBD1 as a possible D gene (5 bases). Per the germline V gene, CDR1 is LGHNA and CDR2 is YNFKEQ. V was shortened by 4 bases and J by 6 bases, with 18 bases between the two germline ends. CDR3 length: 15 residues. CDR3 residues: CASSRQRQIDSEAFF. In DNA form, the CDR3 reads TGTGCCAGCAGCCGACAGAGACAGATTGACTCTGAAGCTTTCTTT.

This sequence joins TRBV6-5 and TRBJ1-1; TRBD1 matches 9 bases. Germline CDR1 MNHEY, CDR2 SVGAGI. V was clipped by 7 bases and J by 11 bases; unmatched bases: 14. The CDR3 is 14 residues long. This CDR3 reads CASTDRDRDSLAFF. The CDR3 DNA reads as TGTGCCAGCACCGACCGGGACAGGGATTCTTTGGCTTTCTTT.

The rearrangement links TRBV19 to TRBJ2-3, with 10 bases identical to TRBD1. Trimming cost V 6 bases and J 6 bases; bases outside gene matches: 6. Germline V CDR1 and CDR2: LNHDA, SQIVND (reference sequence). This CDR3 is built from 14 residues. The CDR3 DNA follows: TGTGCCAGTAGGCCCGACAGGGGGCGGGATACGCAGTATTTT. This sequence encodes CASRPDRGRDTQYF.

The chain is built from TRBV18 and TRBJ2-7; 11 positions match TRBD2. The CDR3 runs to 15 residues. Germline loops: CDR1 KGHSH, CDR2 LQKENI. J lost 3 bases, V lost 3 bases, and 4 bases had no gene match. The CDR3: CASSPGLADYYEQYF. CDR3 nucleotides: TGTGCCAGCTCACCGGGACTAGCGGACTACTACGAGCAGTACTTC.

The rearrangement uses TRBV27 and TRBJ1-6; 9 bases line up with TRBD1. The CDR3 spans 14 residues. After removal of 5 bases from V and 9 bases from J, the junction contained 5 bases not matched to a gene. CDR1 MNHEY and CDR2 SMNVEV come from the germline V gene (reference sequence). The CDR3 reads CASSGGTGISPLHF. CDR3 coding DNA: TGTGCCAGCAGTGGGGGGACAGGGATTTCACCCCTCCACTTT.

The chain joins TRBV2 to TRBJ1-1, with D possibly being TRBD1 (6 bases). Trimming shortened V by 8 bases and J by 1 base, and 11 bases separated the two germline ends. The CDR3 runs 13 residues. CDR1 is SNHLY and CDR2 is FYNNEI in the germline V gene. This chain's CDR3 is CASEGQRNTEAFF. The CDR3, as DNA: TGTGCCAGCGAAGGACAGCGGAACACTGAAGCTTTCTTT.

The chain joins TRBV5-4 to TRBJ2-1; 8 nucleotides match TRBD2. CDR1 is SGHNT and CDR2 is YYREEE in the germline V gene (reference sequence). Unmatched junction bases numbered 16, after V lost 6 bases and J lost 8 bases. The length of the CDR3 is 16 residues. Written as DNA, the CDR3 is TGTGCCAGCACCCCAGTACCGGGACTAGAGATCTATGAGCAGTTCTTC. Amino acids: CASTPVPGLEIYEQFF.

The CDR3 DNA follows: TGTGCCAGCAGCCCCGGACTAGCGGGGAACACCGGGGAGCTGTTTTTT. Residues: CASSPGLAGNTGELFF. The rearrangement links TRBV9 to TRBJ2-2; 11 bases fit TRBD2. CDR3 length: 16 residues. CDR1 and CDR2 (germline): SGDLS, YYNGEE. Trimming cost V 4 bases and J 1 base; bases outside gene matches: 3.

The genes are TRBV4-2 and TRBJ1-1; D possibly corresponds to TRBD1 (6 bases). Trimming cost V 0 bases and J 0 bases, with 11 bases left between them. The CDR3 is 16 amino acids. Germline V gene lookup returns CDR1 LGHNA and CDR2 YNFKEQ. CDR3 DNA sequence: TGTGCCAGCAGCCAAGATGACAGGACTTTGAACACTGAAGCTTTCTTT. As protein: CASSQDDRTLNTEAFF.

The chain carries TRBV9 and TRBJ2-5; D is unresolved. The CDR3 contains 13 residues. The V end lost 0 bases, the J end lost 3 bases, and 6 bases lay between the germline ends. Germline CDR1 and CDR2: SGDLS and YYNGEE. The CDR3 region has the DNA TGTGCCAGCAGCGTAGGGGCAGAAGAGACCCAGTACTTC. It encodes CASSVGAEETQYF. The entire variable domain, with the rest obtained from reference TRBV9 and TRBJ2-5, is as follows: DSGVTQTPKHLITATGQRVTLRCSPRSGDLSVYWYQQSLDQGLQFLIQYYNGEERAKGNILERFSAQQFPDLHSELNLSSLELGDSALYFCASSVGAEETQYFGPGTRLLVL.

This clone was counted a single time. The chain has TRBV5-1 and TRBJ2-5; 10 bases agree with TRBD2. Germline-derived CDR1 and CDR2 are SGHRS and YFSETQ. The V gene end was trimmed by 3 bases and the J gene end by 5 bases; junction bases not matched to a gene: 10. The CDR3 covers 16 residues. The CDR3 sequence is CASSSIAGGYRETQYF. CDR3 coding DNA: TGCGCCAGCAGCTCGATAGCGGGGGGATATAGGGAGACCCAGTACTTC.

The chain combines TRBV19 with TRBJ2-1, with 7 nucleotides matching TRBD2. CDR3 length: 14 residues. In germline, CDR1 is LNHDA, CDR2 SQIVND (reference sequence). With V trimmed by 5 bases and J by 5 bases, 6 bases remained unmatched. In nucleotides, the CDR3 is TGTGCCAGTAGTGGCCGACGGGGGGACAATGAGCAGTTCTTC. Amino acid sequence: CASSGRRGDNEQFF.

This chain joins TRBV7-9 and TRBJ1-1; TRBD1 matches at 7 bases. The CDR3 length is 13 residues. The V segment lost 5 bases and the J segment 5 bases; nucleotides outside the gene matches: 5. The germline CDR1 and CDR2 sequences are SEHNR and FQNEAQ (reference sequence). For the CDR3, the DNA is TGTGCCAGCAGCGCGCCAGGGGGGACTGAAGCTTTCTTT. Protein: CASSAPGGTEAFF.

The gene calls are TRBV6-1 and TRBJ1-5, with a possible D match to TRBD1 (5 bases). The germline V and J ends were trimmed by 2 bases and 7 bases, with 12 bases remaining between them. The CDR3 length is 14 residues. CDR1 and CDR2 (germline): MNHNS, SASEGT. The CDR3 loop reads CASSETQGRQPQHF. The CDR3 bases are TGTGCCAGCAGTGAAACCCAGGGCCGGCAGCCCCAGCATTTT.